This TCR beta chain was captured in a study of blood T cell repertoires in COVID-19. Study-level information: COVID-19 samples collected from the United States, Italy and Spain covered acute and convalescent phases. Sample material is recorded as cDNA or gDNA derived from T cells, B-cell-depleted T cells, or PBMCs.

In the source study's methods: Amplification of reference gene primers was used by the study to estimate nucleated cell counts. The repertoire was sequenced with immunoSEQ multiplex PCR; TCRdb's copy has only in-frame clones and lacks some. Clone size and V and J calls were adopted from that table, with D and trimming inferred from the DNA. This sample yields more than 40,000 clones, of which approximately 86% are seen a single time; around 2.9% belongs to the top ten. The TCR originated in a woman of 80 years or more with acute or convalescent COVID-19. Sequenced: peripheral blood.

CDR3 amino acids: CASSQNRDTLEAFF. DNA of the CDR3: TGTGCCAGCAGCCAGAACAGGGATACCCTAGAAGCTTTCTTT. This chain connects TRBV16 to TRBJ1-1, with a possible D match to TRBD1 (6 bases). Trimming removed 3 bases from V and 8 bases from J, with 16 bases in between. The CDR3 runs 14 residues. Germline CDR1 reads KGHSY; CDR2 reads FQNENV.